Shown below are 24 T cell receptor beta chains from a single sample sequenced in a study of T cell responses to AZD1222 COVID-19 vaccine. The protocol was immunoSEQ multiplex PCR, while the TCRdb copy is restricted to in-frame clones and leaves out a portion. Here the sample spans roughly 130,000 clones, 80% to 95% being singletons. Sequenced material: peripheral blood, taken on day 0 of AZD1222 vaccination. Receptor source: an adult in good health.

The chain couples TRBV6-5 to TRBJ2-7, with D possibly TRBD1 on 5 matching bases. Trimming removed 0 bases from V and 4 bases from J, with 13 bases in between. This CDR3 is built from 15 residues. Germline V gives CDR1 MNHEY, CDR2 SVGAGI. Here the CDR3 DNA reads TGTGCCAGCAGTTACTCAGGGGCTTTGGGGTACGAGCAGTACTTC. It yields the protein CASSYSGALGYEQYF.

The chain uses TRBV7-9 and TRBJ2-7; 8 bases line up with TRBD2. The CDR3 consists of 14 residues. CDR1 is SEHNR, CDR2 FQNEAQ, per germline (reference sequence). Losses at the gene ends were 8 bases for V and 9 bases for J; bases not matched to a gene: 15. This CDR3 reads CASEVPGRAFVQYF. DNA of the CDR3: TGTGCCAGCGAGGTGCCCGGGAGGGCCTTTGTGCAGTACTTC.

The chain is built from TRBV7-3 and TRBJ2-3; 8 nucleotides match TRBD2. V was pared by 2 bases and J by 1 base, with 8 bases of the junction left unmatched. Germline V gives CDR1 SGHTA, CDR2 FQGTGA. The CDR3 is made up of 17 amino acids. DNA of the CDR3: TGTGCCAGCAGCTTATTTGGACAACTAGCGGGCACAGATACGCAGTATTTT. Translated: CASSLFGQLAGTDTQYF.

This chain uses TRBV9 with TRBJ1-4; D perhaps matches TRBD1 (5 bases). This CDR3 is 15 amino acids long. The V and J ends lost 0 bases and 8 bases respectively, with 14 bases between them. Germline assignment: CDR1 SGDLS and CDR2 YYNGEE. CDR3 amino acids: CASSVVPGLGEKLFF. The CDR3 nucleotides read TGTGCCAGCAGCGTAGTCCCAGGGTTGGGGGAAAAACTGTTTTTT.

This clone was picked up a small number of times. V gene TRBV7-8 combines with J gene TRBJ1-3; 8 bases are shared with TRBD1. This CDR3 has 13 amino acids. Germline CDR1 and CDR2: SGHVS and FQNEAQ. Trimming cost V 9 bases and J 8 bases; bases outside gene matches: 9. The DNA for the CDR3 is TGTGCCAGTGGACAGGGCCATCGGGACACCATATATTTT. Amino acids: CASGQGHRDTIYF.

This clone was counted only a few times. The rearrangement uses TRBV30 and TRBJ1-2, with D maybe TRBD1 (5 bases). Trimming removed 0 bases from V and 0 bases from J, with 8 bases in between. CDR1 GTSNPN and CDR2 SVGIG come from the germline V gene (reference sequence). The CDR3 covers 14 residues. The CDR3, as DNA: TGTGCCTGGAGTGTACAGGTAGCTAACTATGGCTACACCTTC. It specifies CAWSVQVANYGYTF.

The rearrangement uses TRBV14 and TRBJ2-1, with 9 bases aligning to TRBD2. CDR3 length equals 13 residues. V trimming: 1 base; J trimming: 15 bases; junction bases outside the gene matches: 7. Germline assignment: CDR1 SGHDN and CDR2 FVKESK. The CDR3 DNA sequence: TGTGCCAGCAGCCAAGTAGTAGCGGGAGTTCTGTTCTTC. Its translation is CASSQVVAGVLFF.

The CDR3 region is CASGARANYGYTF. The CDR3 coding sequence is TGTGCCAGCGGCGCAAGAGCTAACTATGGCTACACCTTC. This chain joins TRBV28 and TRBJ1-2, with unresolved D. Germline V gene data show CDR1 as MDHEN and CDR2 as SYDVKM. CDR3 length equals 13 residues. Trimming shortened V by 8 bases and J by 0 bases, and 10 bases separated the two germline ends.

The V call is TRBV24-1, the J call TRBJ1-1; the match to TRBD1 covers 7 bases. The germline V gene encodes CDR1 KGHDR and CDR2 SFDVKD. V lost 2 bases and J lost 3; bases outside the gene matches: 17. CDR3 length: 19 amino acids. The DNA of the CDR3 is TGTGCCACCAGTGATTCGAGGGACAGCCAGATACTGCAGGACACTGAAGCTTTCTTT. Translated, it gives CATSDSRDSQILQDTEAFF.

The chain couples TRBV7-9 to TRBJ1-3; D is unclear. The CDR3 spans 14 residues. Between the trimmed V and J ends, which lost 1 base and 0 bases, there was a span of 4 bases. Germline V gene lookup returns CDR1 SEHNR and CDR2 FQNEAQ (reference sequence). The CDR3 loop reads CASSLESSGNTIYF. DNA for the CDR3: TGTGCCAGCAGCTTAGAGAGCTCTGGAAACACCATATATTTT. The full variable domain, with the rest looked up from reference TRBV7-9 and TRBJ1-3, is DTGVSQNPRHKITKRGQNVTFRCDPISEHNRLYWYRQTLGQGPEFLTYFQNEAQLEKSRLLSDRFSAERPKGSFSTLEIQRTEQGDSAMYLCASSLESSGNTIYFGEGSWLTVV.

This chain uses TRBV5-6 with TRBJ1-1; D might be TRBD1 (5 bases). The germline CDR1 and CDR2 sequences are SGHDT and YYEEEE. The CDR3 loop spans 14 amino acids. Trimming took 3 bases from V and 4 from J, leaving 13 bases between them. The chain's CDR3 is CASSYQGVGTEAFF. CDR3 coding DNA: TGTGCCAGCAGCTACCAAGGGGTGGGCACTGAAGCTTTCTTT.

The chain combines TRBV18 with TRBJ1-1, with 7 bases aligning to TRBD1. The CDR3 extends over 14 amino acids. The germline V gene has CDR1 KGHSH and CDR2 LQKENI. Losses at the gene ends were 5 bases for V and 0 bases for J; bases not matched to a gene: 3. The CDR3 is CASSDRVVNTEAFF. Written as DNA, the CDR3 is TGTGCCAGCTCAGACAGGGTCGTGAACACTGAAGCTTTCTTT. The variable domain in full, with the rest retrieved from reference TRBV18 and TRBJ1-1, is NAGVMQNPRHLVRRRGQEARLRCSPMKGHSHVYWYRQLPEEGLKFMVYLQKENIIDESGMPKERFSAEFPKEGPSILRIQQVVRGDSAAYFCASSDRVVNTEAFFGQGTRLTVV.

The chain joins TRBV3-1 (or the pseudogene TRBV3-2) to TRBJ2-2; D remains ambiguous. V was shortened by 4 bases and J by 1 base, with 16 bases between the two germline ends. The CDR3 sequence is 17 residues long. Germline CDR1 LGHDT, CDR2 YNNKEL (reference sequence). In DNA, the CDR3 is TGTGCCAGCAGCCGGCGACGTACGGTGGAGAACACCGGGGAGCTGTTTTTT. It specifies CASSRRRTVENTGELFF.

The genes are TRBV7-9 and TRBJ2-7; no firm D call. The germline V gene has CDR1 SEHNR and CDR2 FQNEAQ (reference sequence). The CDR3 is made up of 14 amino acids. Trimming stripped 1 base from V and 0 bases from J, with 7 bases between. In DNA form, the CDR3 reads TGTGCCAGCAGCTTAGTTGGGAACTCCTACGAGCAGTACTTC. Its translation is CASSLVGNSYEQYF.

This clone is a singleton in its sample. This sequence joins TRBV19 and TRBJ2-7; 7 bases are a match to TRBD1. Trimming removed 5 bases from V and 5 bases from J; junction bases left unmatched: 9. Germline V gives CDR1 LNHDA, CDR2 SQIVND (reference sequence). This CDR3 has 14 residues. CDR3 loop: CASSPRQGGHEQYF. The CDR3 coding sequence is TGTGCCAGTAGTCCTCGACAGGGTGGGCACGAGCAGTACTTC.

The J gene is TRBJ1-1, the V gene TRBV25-1, with 8 bases aligning to TRBD1. The CDR3 is 14 residues long. Germline V CDR1 and CDR2: MGHDK, SYGVNS. The J segment lost 0 bases and the V segment lost 6 bases, leaving 3 bases of the junction unmatched. The chain's CDR3 is CASRETGVNTEAFF. CDR3 nucleotide sequence: TGTGCCAGCAGGGAGACAGGGGTGAACACTGAAGCTTTCTTT.

The chain recombines TRBV28 with TRBJ1-1, with a possible D match to TRBD1 (6 bases). CDR3 length: 15 residues. Germline V gene sequence: CDR1 MDHEN, CDR2 SYDVKM. V dropped 2 bases and J dropped 8 bases, with 18 bases sitting between them. The CDR3 DNA sequence: TGTGCCAGCAGTTTAGTAGCAGGGGCTCGCGTAGAAGCTTTCTTT. Translated: CASSLVAGARVEAFF.

This clone appeared once. J is TRBJ1-2 and V is TRBV29-1; 7 bases line up with TRBD1. The germline V gene has CDR1 SQVTM and CDR2 ANQGSEA. V gave up 6 bases and J gave up 1 base; unmatched junction bases: 11. This CDR3 contains 15 residues. The CDR3 sequence is CSVGRTGTINYGYTF. As DNA, the CDR3 is TGCAGCGTGGGCCGGACAGGCACCATTAACTATGGCTACACCTTC.

V and J are TRBV19 and TRBJ2-3, with a weak D call TRBD2 (7 bases). Per the germline V gene, CDR1 is LNHDA and CDR2 is SQIVND (reference sequence). The V end was cut by 6 bases, the J end by 13 bases, with 11 bases between. The CDR3 loop spans 10 amino acids. The CDR3 DNA sequence: TGTGCCAGTAGGGGGGAGGGGGAGTATTTT. Translation: CASRGEGEYF.

The chain links TRBV3-1 (or the pseudogene TRBV3-2) to TRBJ1-5; D might be TRBD1 (5 bases). The germline CDR1 and CDR2 sequences are LGHDT and YNNKEL (reference sequence). This CDR3 has 13 amino acids. V lost 4 bases and J 6 bases, leaving 10 bases between the germline ends. CDR3 sequence reads: CASSLKGIQPQHF. As DNA, the CDR3 is TGTGCCAGCAGCCTCAAGGGGATTCAGCCCCAGCATTTT.

V and J are TRBV7-9 and TRBJ2-7; TRBD1 aligns across 10 bases. V shed 7 bases and J 4 bases; nucleotides not matched to a gene: 7. CDR3 length equals 14 residues. The germline CDR1 and CDR2 sequences are SEHNR and FQNEAQ (reference sequence). In DNA form, the CDR3 reads TGTGCCAGCATCAGGACAGGGGGGTCGTACGAGCAGTACTTC. It yields the protein CASIRTGGSYEQYF.

The V call is TRBV10-3, the J call TRBJ1-5; D might be TRBD1 (6 bases). The CDR3 has 15 amino acids. V dropped 6 bases and J dropped 0 bases, with 12 bases sitting between them. Germline values: CDR1 ENHRY, CDR2 SYGVKD. The CDR3 DNA reads as TGTGCCATCAGCCGGGACATACATAGCAATCAGCCCCAGCATTTT. It specifies CAISRDIHSNQPQHF.

V and J are TRBV4-2 and TRBJ2-3; D call uncertain. The V and J ends lost 0 bases and 2 bases respectively, with 12 bases between them. Per germline, CDR1 LGHNA and CDR2 YNFKEQ. The CDR3 extends over 16 amino acids. DNA of the CDR3: TGTGCCAGCAGCCAAGATCCGAGCCTCACCACAGATACGCAGTATTTT. This translates into CASSQDPSLTTDTQYF.

This chain uses TRBV18 with TRBJ1-1; D uncertain. V dropped 1 base and J dropped 3 bases, with 6 bases sitting between them. Germline CDR1 is KGHSH and CDR2 is LQKENI. The length of the CDR3 is 13 residues. CDR3 bases: TGTGCCAGCTCACCACTTTTGGACACTGAAGCTTTCTTT. This gives the protein CASSPLLDTEAFF.